A selection of T cell receptor beta chains follows, all from one sample in a study of cytomegalovirus exposure and HLA in healthy donors. Generated by immunoSEQ multiplex PCR, the TCRdb table keeps only in-frame clones and is missing some. The sample yields about 330,000 clones, around 86% seen once. Sequencing input: PBMCs. These TCRs come from a woman under 30 in good health and CMV-seronegative. Each CDR3 is given with its conserved first and last residue. Each record gives: D gene, J gene, clone size, V gene, CDR3 DNA, CDR3 protein. The D gene is left open where the match is weak. Rows may omit the clone size; those that give it use once, few, many or a size class.

TRBD2	TRBJ2-7	once	TRBV28	TGTGCCAGCAGTCGGACTAGCGGGAGGCCCAAAGACTACGAGCAGTACTTC	CASSRTSGRPKDYEQYF
-	TRBJ2-1	-	TRBV2	TGTGCCAGCAATACCAGGGGTCTAACCTACAATGAGCAGTTCTTC	CASNTRGLTYNEQFF
-	TRBJ2-7	-	TRBV27	TGTGCCAGCAGTACCATCGGTTCCTACGAGCAGTACTTC	CASSTIGSYEQYF
-	TRBJ1-1	-	TRBV29-1	TGCAGCGTTGAAGGGTCAGGTTCGTTGAACACTGAAGCTTTCTTT	CSVEGSGSLNTEAFF
-	TRBJ2-7	-	TRBV6-5	TGTGCCAGCAGTTTCGACGGGAGCTCCTACGAGCAGTACTTC	CASSFDGSSYEQYF
TRBD1	TRBJ1-4	few	TRBV5-1	TGCGCCAGCTCCGGACAGGGCCATGAAAAACTGTTTTTT	CASSGQGHEKLFF
-	TRBJ1-3	-	TRBV18	TGTGCCAGCTCACCAACTGACAGGTCCTCTGGAAACACCATATATTTT	CASSPTDRSSGNTIYF
-	TRBJ1-2	-	TRBV18	TGTGCCAGCTCACCACGGGAGGATGAAGATGGCTACACCTTC	CASSPREDEDGYTF
-	TRBJ2-6	-	TRBV18	TGTGCCAGCTCACCTATAGTAGAGGCATCTGGGGCCAACGTCCTGACTTTC	CASSPIVEASGANVLTF
TRBD2	TRBJ2-3	-	TRBV9	TGTGCCAGCAGCCCCTTAGCGGGAGGGGCAGATACGCAGTATTTT	CASSPLAGGADTQYF
-	TRBJ1-2	-	TRBV19	TGTGCCAGTAGCTTCGCGGGCGGTGGCTACACCTTC	CASSFAGGGYTF
-	TRBJ2-5	-	TRBV6-6	TGTGCCAGCAGTTACGGACTCGGGTTTACTCAAGAGACCCAGTACTTC	CASSYGLGFTQETQYF
TRBD2	TRBJ2-5	-	TRBV5-4	TGTGCCACCAACAAAAGACTAGCGGGAGGGGGGGAGGAGACCCAGTACTTC	CATNKRLAGGGEETQYF
TRBD2	TRBJ2-3	-	TRBV4-1	TGCGCCAGCAGCCAAGAGAAGGAGCTAGCGGGAGCAGATACGCAGTATTTT	CASSQEKELAGADTQYF
-	TRBJ2-2	few	TRBV27	TGTGCCAGCTCTGGGTCTTGGGAGCAGACCGGGGAGCTGTTTTTT	CASSGSWEQTGELFF